A single T cell receptor beta chain is shown here with its context. The entry originates in a study of blood T cell repertoires in COVID-19. Overall study context: Specimens from acute and convalescent COVID-19 originated in the United States, Italy and Spain. PBMCs, B-cell-depleted T cells, or T cells provided the cDNA or gDNA that made up the material.

Original analysis: Estimated nucleated cell counts came from reference gene primer amplification. Clones were sequenced by immunoSEQ multiplex PCR, and TCRdb holds only the in-frame ones, with some missing. Clonal size and the V and J genes are those of that table, whereas D and trimming came from the DNA. The sample lists about 240,000 clones, more than 75% occurring once. Germline CDR1 is MNHEY and CDR2 is SVGAGI. With V trimmed by 2 bases and J by 4 bases, 6 bases remained unmatched. The length of the CDR3 is 15 residues. Sequencing input: peripheral blood. This chain links TRBV6-5 with TRBJ1-2; 8 bases agree with TRBD1. This receptor was obtained from a woman aged 70-85 years with active or convalescent COVID-19. The CDR3 here is CASSYRQGQIYGYTF. In nucleotides, the CDR3 is TGTGCCAGCAGTTACCGACAGGGGCAGATCTATGGCTACACCTTC.